The 10 T cell receptor beta chains below were found in one sample sequenced in a study of identical twins. TCRdb re-called the 5' RACE reads with MiXCR, one entry per CDR3 protein. The table includes a few hundred thousand distinct CDR3 sequences, approximately 9.6% detected once. These same records also appear under a second study, on yellow fever vaccine responses in identical twins.

Sequencing was carried out using PBMCs. These TCRs come from a woman between 18 and 29 years old in good health.

This clonotype appeared a few times. The chain couples TRBV3-1 to TRBJ2-3; possible D gene TRBD2, 6 bases. The CDR3 has 20 amino acids. Trimming shortened V by 3 bases and J by 4 bases, and 29 bases separated the two germline ends. The V gene's germline CDR1 is LGHDT and CDR2 YNNKEL (reference sequence). The CDR3 DNA is TGTGCCAGCAGCCACCTCCGGGACTGGCGAGAAAACGGGGCGGCAGATACGCAGTATTTT. Translation: CASSHLRDWRENGAADTQYF.

This clonotype was detected many times. This chain uses TRBV7-2 with TRBJ2-3; TRBD1 aligns across 7 bases. In germline, CDR1 is SGHTA, CDR2 FQGNSA. Trimming took 6 bases from V and 3 from J; bases not matched to a gene: 9. The CDR3 has 15 residues. The CDR3, as DNA: TGTGCCAGCAGGACAGGGTGGGGATGGACAGATACGCAGTATTTT. Its translation: CASRTGWGWTDTQYF.

This clonotype was counted between two and nine times. V and J are TRBV7-2 and TRBJ2-1; D could derive from TRBD1 or TRBD2 (5 bases each). Germline CDR1 reads SGHTA; CDR2 reads FQGNSA. Trimming stripped 2 bases from V and 8 bases from J, with 19 bases between. This CDR3 has 16 amino acids. The DNA for the CDR3 is TGTGCCAGCAGCTTAAGCGGCAGGGTTGGGGCGGATGAGCAGTTCTTC. Its protein product is CASSLSGRVGADEQFF.

The chain joins TRBV20-1 to TRBJ2-7; 10 positions agree with TRBD2. This CDR3 comprises 14 residues. Per germline, CDR1 DFQATT and CDR2 SNEGSKA (reference sequence). V was clipped by 5 bases and J by 1 base; unmatched bases: 5. The CDR3 sequence is CSAAPSGGSYEQYF. The CDR3 nucleotides read TGCAGTGCTGCCCCTAGCGGGGGTTCCTACGAGCAGTACTTC.

A few counts support this clonotype. The chain couples TRBV30 to TRBJ2-7, with 10 bases aligning to TRBD1. V gave up 2 bases and J gave up 9 bases; unmatched junction bases: 10. Per germline, CDR1 GTSNPN and CDR2 SVGIG (reference sequence). This CDR3 is built from 14 residues. The CDR3 spells CAWSSGTGVFGQYF. CDR3 nucleotides: TGTGCCTGGAGTTCTGGGACAGGGGTTTTTGGGCAGTACTTC.

This clonotype was picked up a small number of times. The chain uses TRBV11-2 and TRBJ2-3; 11 positions agree with TRBD2. With V trimmed by 0 bases and J by 6 bases, 8 bases remained unmatched. Germline CDR1 SGHAT, CDR2 FQNNGV. CDR3 length equals 17 residues. CDR3 sequence (DNA): TGTGCCAGCAGCTTAGAATTCGCTAGCGGGAGGTCTGATACGCAGTATTTT. It codes for CASSLEFASGRSDTQYF.

The chain uses TRBV28 and TRBJ2-7; TRBD1 might be the D (6 bases). Trimming took 1 base from V and 3 from J, leaving 16 bases between them. CDR3 length: 16 amino acids. Germline loops: CDR1 MDHEN, CDR2 SYDVKM. CDR3 sequence: CASSLSPDWTDYEQYF. The CDR3 DNA follows: TGTGCCAGCAGTTTATCCCCCGACTGGACAGACTACGAGCAGTACTTC.

This clonotype was picked up many times. The CDR3 DNA reads as TGTGCCAGCAGACCGGGACAAGATACAGATACGCAGTATTTT. It encodes CASRPGQDTDTQYF. The gene calls are TRBV2 and TRBJ2-3; the D gene is possibly TRBD1 (6 bases). Germline V gene lookup returns CDR1 SNHLY and CDR2 FYNNEI. V lost 6 bases and J lost 3, with 13 bases in between. The CDR3 length is 14 residues.

This clonotype appeared many times. The rearrangement links TRBV10-3 to TRBJ2-1; TRBD1 agrees at 8 bases. Germline V gives CDR1 ENHRY, CDR2 SYGVKD. The junction had 5 bases not matched to a gene; V was cut back by 5 bases and J by 8 bases. The CDR3 consists of 13 residues. In nucleotides, the CDR3 is TGTGCCATCAGTTCGGACAGGGCGGATGAGCAGTTCTTC. It codes for CAISSDRADEQFF.

This clonotype occurred a few times. The chain is built from TRBV20-1 and TRBJ2-1; 9 bases align to TRBD2. Germline CDR1 is DFQATT and CDR2 is SNEGSKA (reference sequence). Trimming at V came to 1 base and at J to 0 bases, leaving 10 bases not matched to a gene. CDR3 length equals 18 residues. CDR3 region: CSARALFAGGSSYNEQFF. The CDR3 coding sequence is TGCAGTGCTAGAGCACTGTTCGCGGGAGGGAGCTCCTACAATGAGCAGTTCTTC.